The source of this T cell receptor beta chain is a study of shared clonotypes between healthy human individuals. Study results and caveats: Collection of samples was limited to blood; tissue repertoires likely differ. There were few donors, and this limited the genetic and exposure-history diversity represented.

The replicate PCRs on unsorted PBMC were given 250 to 350 ng DNA, which is 27,000 or so T cell genomes. Clones were sequenced by immunoSEQ multiplex PCR, and TCRdb holds only the in-frame ones, with some missing. The sample lists fewer than 550,000 clones; nearly 80% were seen once. Note on this clone: Its target is not known.

Donors were Caucasian adults residing in Nashville, Tennessee, USA. Source material: PBMCs. The origin of this receptor is a woman in her thirties or forties in good health. Some clones in this sample may be carry-over from other donors' samples.

CDR3 in amino acids: CASSRRQGTDTQYF. CDR3 DNA sequence: TGCGCCAGCAGCCGCCGACAGGGCACAGATACGCAGTATTTT. The chain combines TRBV4-1 with TRBJ2-3; a possible D gene is TRBD1 (6 bases). The V end was cut by 4 bases, the J end by 1 base, with 9 bases between. Germline V gene data show CDR1 as MGHRA and CDR2 as YSYEKL. CDR3 length: 14 residues.